The 15 T cell receptor beta chains below come from one sample, sequenced in a study of Ad26.COV2.S vaccination and SARS-CoV-2 variants. Some clones are missing from TCRdb's copy, which holds only in-frame ones; the method was immunoSEQ multiplex PCR. This sample has 300,000 to 350,000 clones, with approximately 80% found just once. The treatment here: approximately 18 received Ad26.COV2.S at low or high dose, single or two shots; about five received placebo; per-sample allocation not given. Samples were taken on day 63 after the first vaccine or placebo injection. Here the sequenced sample was peripheral blood, taken in a trial of Ad26.COV2.S vaccine versus placebo. The receptors were gathered from a person aged 18-65 years who received the Ad26.COV2.S COVID-19 vaccine or a placebo.

The chain recombines TRBV10-3 with TRBJ2-7; TRBD1 matches at 11 bases. The trim removed 8 bases at V and 3 bases at J, leaving 3 bases unmatched. The V gene's germline CDR1 is ENHRY and CDR2 SYGVKD. CDR3 length: 13 residues. This CDR3 reads CAIGGTGGYEQYF. The CDR3 nucleotides are TGTGCCATCGGGGGGACAGGGGGCTACGAGCAGTACTTC.

The chain has TRBV7-2 and TRBJ1-1; D not certain. CDR3 length equals 14 residues. V lost 1 base and J lost 1, with 7 bases in between. Per germline, CDR1 SGHTA and CDR2 FQGNSA. The CDR3 spells CASSLDWGNTEAFF. As DNA, the CDR3 is TGTGCCAGCAGCTTAGACTGGGGGAACACTGAAGCTTTCTTT.

The rearrangement uses TRBV3-1 (or the pseudogene TRBV3-2) and TRBJ1-2, with D hard to call. Trimming left V 1 base short and J 11 bases short, with 14 bases between. Germline CDR1 and CDR2: LGHDT and YNNKEL (reference sequence). This CDR3 has 13 amino acids. The CDR3 loop reads CASSQATAVSYTF. For the CDR3, the DNA is TGTGCCAGCAGCCAAGCCACAGCTGTCTCGTACACCTTC.

This clone was seen a single time. The rearrangement links TRBV1 to TRBJ1-4. TRBV1 is noted as a pseudogene. The CDR3 sequence is 11 residues long. For the CDR3, the DNA is TGCACCACCATTGGTAATGAAAAACTGTTTTTT. Its protein is CTTIGNEKLFF.

The V call is TRBV3-1 (or the pseudogene TRBV3-2), the J call TRBJ2-1, with 11 bases aligning to TRBD2. The CDR3 loop spans 17 amino acids. With V trimmed by 4 bases and J by 4 bases, 9 bases remained unmatched. CDR1 is LGHDT, CDR2 YNNKEL, per germline (reference sequence). CDR3 sequence (DNA): TGTGCCAGCAGCCCTGACTTAGCGGGGGGGACTTACAATGAGCAGTTCTTC. Its translation: CASSPDLAGGTYNEQFF.

The chain links TRBV7-9 to TRBJ1-5; D gene uncertain. CDR3 size: 13 residues. V lost 2 bases and J lost 4, with 6 bases in between. Germline CDR1 SEHNR, CDR2 FQNEAQ (reference sequence). The CDR3 loop reads CASSLSGNQPQHF. CDR3 nucleotide sequence: TGTGCCAGCAGCTTATCTGGGAATCAGCCCCAGCATTTT.

This clone has just one count. CDR3 loop: CASSVDGGDYEQYF. CDR3 nucleotide sequence: TGTGCCAGCAGTGTTGATGGGGGGGACTACGAGCAGTACTTC. J is TRBJ2-7 and V is TRBV2; 7 nucleotides match TRBD2. The CDR3 has 14 residues. Germline lookup yields CDR1 SNHLY and CDR2 FYNNEI. V shed 4 bases, J shed 3 bases, and the junction held 6 bases outside the gene matches.

This clone was observed a few times. J is TRBJ1-5 and V is TRBV2, with 8 bases fitting TRBD1. The V and J ends lost 6 bases and 6 bases, in that order; junction bases with no gene match: 4. The CDR3 covers 13 residues. Per the germline V gene, CDR1 is SNHLY and CDR2 is FYNNEI. CDR3 nucleotide sequence: TGTGCCAGCAGGGACAGGGAGGGTCAGCCCCAGCATTTT. Translation: CASRDREGQPQHF. Together with reference TRBV2 and TRBJ1-5, the CDR3 gives the full variable domain: EPEVTQTPSHQVTQMGQEVILRCVPISNHLYFYWYRQILGQKVEFLVSFYNNEISEKSEIFDDQFSVERPDGSNFTLKIRSTKLEDSAMYFCASRDREGQPQHFGDGTRLSIL.

The V and J genes are TRBV28 and TRBJ2-5; maybe TRBD1 (5 bases). Germline assignment: CDR1 MDHEN and CDR2 SYDVKM. Trimming removed 7 bases at V and 5 bases at J, with 17 bases between. The CDR3 consists of 14 residues. The CDR3 loop is CASTLRSGRETQYF. The CDR3 DNA reads TGTGCCAGCACCCTTAGGTCAGGGCGGGAGACCCAGTACTTC. Supplemented by reference TRBV28 and TRBJ2-5, the full variable domain reads DVKVTQSSRYLVKRTGEKVFLECVQDMDHENMFWYRQDPGLGLRLIYFSYDVKMKEKGDIPEGYSVSREKKERFSLILESASTNQTSMYLCASTLRSGRETQYFGPGTRLLVL.

The rearrangement links TRBV5-6 to TRBJ1-2; D not resolved. Per the germline V gene, CDR1 is SGHDT and CDR2 is YYEEEE. V gave up 0 bases and J gave up 0 bases, with 9 bases separating them. The CDR3 sequence is 15 residues long. In nucleotides, the CDR3 is TGTGCCAGCAGCTTGGGTGGATCCCCTAACTATGGCTACACCTTC. Amino acid sequence: CASSLGGSPNYGYTF.

This clone was seen just once. V and J are TRBV5-1 and TRBJ1-5; D unclear. Germline loops: CDR1 SGHRS, CDR2 YFSETQ. The CDR3 sequence is 14 residues long. Trimming cost V 1 base and J 2 bases, with 7 bases left between them. CDR3 residues: CASSLNGGNQPQHF. The DNA of the CDR3 is TGCGCCAGCAGCTTGAACGGGGGCAATCAGCCCCAGCATTTT.

This chain links TRBV11-3 with TRBJ1-1; TRBD1 matches 7 bases. The CDR3 extends over 17 amino acids. The V segment lost 5 bases and the J segment 0 bases; nucleotides outside the gene matches: 12. In germline, CDR1 is SGHNT, CDR2 YENEEA. The CDR3 reads CASSEGQWVLMNTEAFF. The CDR3 coding sequence is TGTGCCAGCAGCGAGGGACAGTGGGTGTTAATGAACACTGAAGCTTTCTTT. Filled out from reference TRBV11-3 and TRBJ1-1, the complete variable domain reads EAGVVQSPRYKIIEKKQPVAFWCNPISGHNTLYWYLQNLGQGPELLIRYENEEAVDDSQLPKDRFSAERLKGVDSTLKIQPAELGDSAVYLCASSEGQWVLMNTEAFFGQGTRLTVV.

V usage is TRBV19 and J usage is TRBJ2-3; the match to TRBD2 covers 11 bases. The CDR3 loop spans 16 amino acids. With V trimmed by 1 base and J by 4 bases, 4 bases remained unmatched. In germline, CDR1 is LNHDA, CDR2 SQIVND (reference sequence). The CDR3 loop is CASSIATSGGSDTQYF. CDR3 nucleotide sequence: TGTGCCAGTAGTATAGCCACTAGCGGGGGATCAGATACGCAGTATTTT. Drawing the rest from reference TRBV19 and TRBJ2-3, the complete variable domain is DGGITQSPKYLFRKEGQNVTLSCEQNLNHDAMYWYRQDPGQGLRLIYYSQIVNDFQKGDIAEGYSVSREKKESFPLTVTSAQKNPTAFYLCASSIATSGGSDTQYFGPGTRLTVL.

This clone appeared a single time. This chain connects TRBV7-9 to TRBJ1-5, with D perhaps matching TRBD1 (5 bases). Germline assignment: CDR1 SEHNR and CDR2 FQNEAQ (reference sequence). This CDR3 is built from 15 residues. The V and J ends lost 3 bases and 0 bases respectively, with 9 bases between them. The CDR3 reads CASSFGHNSNQPQHF. CDR3 DNA: TGTGCCAGCAGCTTTGGACACAATAGCAATCAGCCCCAGCATTTT.

The chain has TRBV6-6 and TRBJ2-2; no reliable D call. Germline V gene data show CDR1 as MNHNY and CDR2 as SVGAGI (reference sequence). Trimming removed 6 bases from V and 5 bases from J, with 10 bases in between. The CDR3 has 13 residues. This CDR3 is CASRTLGTGELFF. The CDR3 nucleotides are TGTGCCAGCAGGACACTGGGGACCGGGGAGCTGTTTTTT.